This is a list of T cell receptor beta chains from one sample in a study of OX40 agonist ivuxolimab in advanced cancers. Data came from immunoSEQ multiplex PCR; TCRdb stores just in-frame clones and leaves some out. In the table there are 60,000 to 80,000 clones, around 79% of which are singletons. The specimen was CD4+ or CD8+ T cells sorted from blood, collected in a trial of the OX40 agonist ivuxolimab. These receptors were obtained from an adult with an advanced solid tumor such as melanoma, head and neck, liver or kidney cancer. Both conserved end residues are part of each CDR3. The D gene is left open where the match is weak. Some rows mark clone size as missing; the rest say once, few, many or name a class of expanded clone.

j_call clone_size v_call d_call cdr3_aa cdr3_nt
TRBJ2-1 . TRBV12-5 . CASGTRDRDNEQFF TGTGCTAGTGGTACCCGGGACCGGGACAATGAGCAGTTCTTC
TRBJ1-5 . TRBV6-5 . CASSSVRDLNQPQHF TGTGCCAGCAGTTCCGTTCGGGACCTCAATCAGCCCCAGCATTTT
TRBJ1-5 . TRBV15 . CATSSGWGPQHF TGTGCCACCAGCAGCGGGTGGGGGCCCCAGCATTTT
TRBJ2-7 . TRBV5-8 . CASSLARTASYEQYF TGTGCCAGCAGCTTGGCGAGAACAGCCTCCTACGAGCAGTACTTC
TRBJ2-7 . TRBV28 TRBD2 CASSLAGVGTLEQYF TGTGCCAGCAGTTTAGCGGGGGTTGGGACCCTTGAGCAGTACTTC
TRBJ2-7 once TRBV28 . CASSPGRVSYEQYF TGTGCCAGCAGTCCGGGACGGGTCTCCTACGAGCAGTACTTC
TRBJ2-3 . TRBV27 . CASSSRWTMNTDTQYF TGTGCCAGCAGTTCGAGGTGGACTATGAACACAGATACGCAGTATTTT
TRBJ2-1 . TRBV11-2 . CASSLGTVGYYNEQFF TGTGCCAGCAGCTTAGGAACTGTAGGCTATTACAATGAGCAGTTCTTC
TRBJ2-1 . TRBV9 . CASSLFGNEQFF TGTGCCAGCAGCCTCTTCGGGAATGAGCAGTTCTTC
TRBJ1-6 . TRBV10-3 TRBD1 CAISVGQGATPLHF TGTGCCATCAGCGTCGGACAGGGGGCGACACCCCTCCACTTT
TRBJ2-5 . TRBV7-7 TRBD2 CASSSSSGAAETQYF TGTGCTAGCAGCTCCTCTAGCGGGGCAGCGGAGACCCAGTACTTC
TRBJ1-3 . TRBV7-2 . CASSLGAGGNTIYF TGTGCCAGCAGCTTGGGGGCGGGGGGAAACACCATATATTTT
TRBJ2-1 . TRBV7-9 . CASREDGLGNEQFF TGTGCCAGCAGGGAAGACGGATTGGGCAATGAGCAGTTCTTC
TRBJ1-1 . TRBV29-1 . CSVMTGRSNTEAFF TGCAGCGTTATGACAGGTCGGTCCAACACTGAAGCTTTCTTT
TRBJ2-1 . TRBV9 TRBD2 CASSTQRGGPYEQFF TGTGCCAGCAGCACACAGCGGGGGGGCCCCTATGAGCAGTTCTTC
TRBJ2-5 once TRBV7-2 TRBD2 CASSLTSGTSGSLHF TGTGCCAGCAGCTTAACTTCCGGGACTAGCGGGAGCCTGCACTTC
TRBJ1-5 . TRBV7-2 . CASSLGLLGNQPQHF TGTGCCAGCAGCCTAGGGTTACTCGGCAATCAGCCCCAGCATTTT
TRBJ2-1 once TRBV5-1 . CASSSRGRDSYNEQFF TGCGCCAGCAGCTCCCGAGGCCGAGACTCCTACAATGAGCAGTTCTTC
TRBJ2-7 . TRBV7-9 TRBD1 CASSLGQATYEQYF TGTGCCAGCAGCTTGGGACAGGCAACATACGAGCAGTACTTC
TRBJ2-1 once TRBV27 . CASGLLAVPVNEQFF TGTGCCAGCGGTCTGCTGGCGGTCCCCGTAAATGAGCAGTTCTTC
TRBJ1-1 . TRBV7-8 TRBD1 CASSLVGTGVTEAFF TGTGCCAGCAGCTTAGTCGGGACAGGGGTTACTGAAGCTTTCTTT
TRBJ2-3 few TRBV13 TRBD2 CASSLRSGGAGDTQYF TGTGCCAGCTCCCTTCGTAGCGGGGGGGCCGGGGATACGCAGTATTTT
TRBJ2-4 . TRBV19 . CASSIDSYSLMFLF TGTGCCAGTAGTATAGATTCGTACAGCCTGATGTTTCTTTTC
TRBJ1-1 . TRBV14 TRBD1 CASRRTGGRMNTEAFF TGTGCCAGCAGACGGACAGGGGGCAGGATGAACACTGAAGCTTTCTTT
TRBJ1-5 . TRBV21-1 . CASSGSPERNQPQHF TGTGCCAGCAGCGGGTCTCCAGAGAGGAATCAGCCCCAGCATTTT
TRBJ2-1 . TRBV7-9 . CASSPTLSSYNEQFF TGTGCCAGCAGCCCGACCCTGAGCTCCTACAATGAGCAGTTCTTC
TRBJ2-7 few TRBV4-1 . CASSQGILDEQYF TGCGCCAGCAGCCAAGGTATCCTGGACGAGCAGTACTTC
TRBJ2-2 . TRBV11-3 TRBD2 CASSLEFAGGPRAGELFF TGTGCCAGCAGCTTAGAATTCGCGGGAGGGCCGCGAGCCGGGGAGCTGTTTTTT
TRBJ1-1 . TRBV9 . CASSVGGGERGAFF TGTGCCAGCAGCGTAGGGGGAGGGGAACGGGGAGCTTTCTTT
TRBJ1-2 . TRBV27 TRBD1 CASSLGEGAGYGYTF TGTGCCAGCAGTTTAGGCGAGGGGGCCGGCTATGGCTACACCTTC
TRBJ1-1 . TRBV7-9 . CASSSAGIEAFF TGTGCCAGCAGCTCGGCCGGGATTGAAGCTTTCTTT
TRBJ1-2 once TRBV27 . CASSVQGPYGYTF TGTGCCAGCAGTGTACAGGGCCCCTATGGCTACACCTTC
TRBJ2-3 . TRBV9 TRBD2 CASSVASGITDTQYF TGTGCCAGCAGCGTAGCTAGCGGGATCACAGATACGCAGTATTTT
TRBJ2-3 once TRBV5-6 . CASSPHFGKGSDTQYF TGTGCCAGCAGCCCCCATTTCGGGAAGGGGTCAGATACGCAGTATTTT
TRBJ2-3 . TRBV7-3 . CASSLGGVSTDTQYF TGTGCCAGCAGCTTAGGCGGGGTTAGCACAGATACGCAGTATTTT
TRBJ2-1 . TRBV7-8 . CASSLTRGPSVEQFF TGTGCCAGCAGCTTGACGCGGGGGCCCTCGGTCGAGCAGTTCTTC
TRBJ1-5 . TRBV7-9 . CASSSSTDYNQPQHF TGTGCCAGCAGCTCTTCGACAGATTACAATCAGCCCCAGCATTTT
TRBJ2-1 . TRBV20-1 . CSARGREEQFF TGCAGTGCTAGAGGGAGAGAAGAGCAGTTCTTC
TRBJ2-3 . TRBV29-1 TRBD2 CSVLLTGGPADTQYF TGCAGCGTGTTGTTGACGGGAGGGCCCGCAGATACGCAGTATTTT
TRBJ2-7 . TRBV28 TRBD2 CASRSVSSGSYEQYF TGTGCCAGCAGGTCGGTATCTAGCGGCTCCTACGAGCAGTACTTC
TRBJ1-6 . TRBV4-3 . CASAPTVPSYNSPLHF TGCGCCAGCGCCCCGACAGTGCCCTCCTATAATTCACCCCTCCACTTT
TRBJ2-2 . TRBV10-3 TRBD1 CAIRRTGVVGELFF TGTGCCATCAGAAGGACAGGGGTCGTCGGGGAGCTGTTTTTT
TRBJ2-7 . TRBV6-6 . CASQTGLHYEQYF TGTGCCAGCCAGACGGGACTCCATTACGAGCAGTACTTC
TRBJ1-1 . TRBV7-2 . CASTLGFGAFF TGTGCCAGCACCCTAGGATTTGGAGCTTTCTTT
TRBJ1-1 . TRBV5-6 . CASSLGGVTEAFF TGTGCCAGCAGCTTAGGGGGTGTCACTGAAGCTTTCTTT
TRBJ2-3 . TRBV6-6 . CASSPSRAGATDTQYF TGTGCCAGCAGCCCAAGCCGGGCGGGGGCCACAGATACGCAGTATTTT
TRBJ2-5 . TRBV18 . CASSPYQETQYF TGTGCCAGCTCACCCTATCAAGAGACCCAGTACTTC
TRBJ2-2 few TRBV28 TRBD1 CASIRDRGTGELFF TGTGCCAGCATTCGGGACAGGGGCACCGGGGAGCTGTTTTTT
TRBJ2-4 . TRBV11-2 TRBD2 CASSPGLGLAKNIQYF TGTGCCAGCAGCCCGGGACTAGGGTTAGCCAAAAACATTCAGTACTTC
TRBJ2-7 . TRBV14 . CASSQADSYISYEQYF TGTGCCAGCAGCCAGGCTGACAGCTACATCTCCTACGAGCAGTACTTC
TRBJ2-1 once TRBV27 . CASSIHLLDEQFF TGTGCCAGCAGTATCCATTTGTTGGATGAGCAGTTCTTC
TRBJ2-3 . TRBV5-4 TRBD2 CASSLRTGGATDTQYF TGTGCCAGCAGCTTGCGTACGGGGGGGGCAACAGATACGCAGTATTTT
TRBJ1-2 . TRBV28 TRBD1 CASTLRDRVRYGYTF TGTGCCAGCACCCTACGAGACAGGGTCCGGTATGGCTACACCTTC
TRBJ1-2 . TRBV11-2 . CASSSQGGGSYGYTF TGTGCCAGCAGCTCACAGGGTGGGGGCAGCTATGGCTACACCTTC
TRBJ2-3 . TRBV6-6 . CASSYSNAPADTQYF TGTGCCAGCAGTTACTCGAATGCTCCCGCAGATACGCAGTATTTT
TRBJ1-1 . TRBV27 . CASSTGSTEAFF TGTGCCAGCAGTACAGGGAGCACTGAAGCTTTCTTT